Below are 23 T cell receptor beta chains sequenced from a single sample in a study of CD8+ T cells in alopecia areata. The treatment: oral pan-JAK inhibitor, 5-10 mg twice daily. cDNA reverse transcribed from extracted RNA served as the sequencing template. Measured with immunoSEQ multiplex PCR; TCRdb has only the in-frame clones, and not every one. In the table there are 130,000 or so clones, 86% of which are singletons. This sample comprised CD8+ T cells sorted from blood, obtained at week 4, from a patient treated with tofacitinib. The receptors shown here come from a human donor with alopecia areata.

This clone was observed a few times. The rearrangement joins TRBV23-1 to TRBJ2-2, with no clear D. TRBV23-1 is given ORF status, its function remaining uncertain. The CDR3 extends over 18 amino acids. Trimming took off 3 bases at V and 1 base at J, with 18 bases between the two ends. CDR3 loop: CASSQSIQQYRNTGELFF. The CDR3 nucleotides read TGCGCCAGCAGTCAGTCGATTCAACAATACCGGAACACCGGGGAGCTGTTTTTT.

In its sample, this clone was seen once. The CDR3 is CASTLGDEQFF. The CDR3 DNA reads as TGTGCCAGCACGTTGGGGGATGAGCAGTTCTTC. This chain uses TRBV27 with TRBJ2-1, with D perhaps being TRBD1 or TRBD2 (5 bases each). Germline CDR1 reads MNHEY; CDR2 reads SMNVEV (reference sequence). With 7 bases removed from V and 8 bases from J, the gap between germline ends came to 9 bases. The CDR3 loop spans 11 amino acids.

The genes are TRBV2 and TRBJ1-5; TRBD1 aligns across 7 bases. J lost 2 bases, V lost 2 bases, and 3 bases had no gene match. The CDR3 sequence is 15 residues long. Germline V gene data show CDR1 as SNHLY and CDR2 as FYNNEI. The CDR3 is CASSEKGAGNQPQHF. CDR3 sequence (DNA): TGTGCCAGCAGTGAAAAGGGGGCCGGCAATCAGCCCCAGCATTTT.

This clone has just a few counts. The chain is built from TRBV7-8 and TRBJ2-7; D is possibly TRBD2 (5 bases). This CDR3 has 12 amino acids. Trimming took off 4 bases at V and 3 bases at J, with 7 bases between the two ends. CDR1 and CDR2 from the germline V gene are SGHVS and FQNEAQ. Written as DNA, the CDR3 is TGTGCCAGCAGCTACGGGGTCTACGAGCAGTACTTC. Amino acid sequence: CASSYGVYEQYF.

This chain uses TRBV5-1 with TRBJ2-1; TRBD2 aligns across 8 bases. Germline CDR1 is SGHRS and CDR2 is YFSETQ. This CDR3 region has 13 residues. The trim removed 3 bases at V and 6 bases at J, leaving 2 bases unmatched. In DNA, the CDR3 is TGCGCCAGCAGCTGGCGGGAGGTCAATGAGCAGTTCTTC. Its protein is CASSWREVNEQFF. The full variable domain, in which reference TRBV5-1 and TRBJ2-1 provide the parts outside the CDR3, is KAGVTQTPRYLIKTRGQQVTLSCSPISGHRSVSWYQQTPGQGLQFLFEYFSETQRNKGNFPGRFSGRQFSNSRSEMNVSTLELGDSALYLCASSWREVNEQFFGPGTRLTVL.

The rearrangement uses TRBV30 and TRBJ2-2; D is unclear. The V gene lost 5 bases and the J gene lost 5 bases, with 21 bases spanning the gap. Germline lookup yields CDR1 GTSNPN and CDR2 SVGIG (reference sequence). The CDR3 spans 16 residues. CDR3 loop: CAWVLENLMGTGELFF. DNA of the CDR3: TGTGCCTGGGTCTTAGAGAATCTTATGGGTACCGGGGAGCTGTTTTTT.

The chain carries TRBV27 and TRBJ2-7; the D is unclear. With 3 bases removed from V and 5 bases from J, the gap between germline ends came to 11 bases. CDR3 length equals 13 residues. Looked up from germline, CDR1 is MNHEY and CDR2 is SMNVEV (reference sequence). The CDR3 here is CASSFTGFHEQYF. CDR3 DNA sequence: TGTGCCAGCAGTTTTACGGGTTTCCACGAGCAGTACTTC.

The chain joins TRBV7-9 to TRBJ2-6; 7 bases match TRBD1. Germline V lookup: CDR1 SEHNR, CDR2 FQNEAQ (reference sequence). CDR3 length: 14 residues. Trimming took 5 bases from V and 15 from J; bases not matched to a gene: 13. In DNA form, the CDR3 reads TGTGCCAGCAGCACCCTGGGACAGTTTGAGGACCTGACTTTC. Protein: CASSTLGQFEDLTF.

This clone is a singleton in its sample. The rearrangement links TRBV29-1 to TRBJ1-2, with D unresolved. Germline lookup yields CDR1 SQVTM and CDR2 ANQGSEA. The ends were cut back, 4 bases at V and 8 bases at J, with 14 bases in the middle. This CDR3 is 12 amino acids long. The chain's CDR3 is CSVGTERRGYTF. In nucleotides, the CDR3 is TGCAGCGTTGGAACAGAACGTCGCGGCTACACCTTC. The full variable domain, with the rest looked up from reference TRBV29-1 and TRBJ1-2, is SAVISQKPSRDICQRGTSLTIQCQVDSQVTMMFWYRQQPGQSLTLIATANQGSEATYESGFVIDKFPISRPNLTFSTLTVSNMSPEDSSIYLCSVGTERRGYTFGSGTRLTVV.

As DNA, the CDR3 is TGTGCCAGCAGCACCGCAGATCGGGACAGGACTGGAAACACCATATATTTT. Translated, it gives CASSTADRDRTGNTIYF. The rearrangement joins TRBV7-2 to TRBJ1-3, with 8 bases identical to TRBD1. The germline gives CDR1 SGHTA, CDR2 FQGNSA. The CDR3 runs to 17 residues. Trimming cost V 5 bases and J 2 bases; bases outside gene matches: 11.

In its sample, this clone ranks as medium-sized. The chain uses TRBV6-4 and TRBJ2-5, with unresolved D. V was pared by 6 bases and J by 3 bases, with 11 bases between. This CDR3 has 13 amino acids. CDR1 is MRHNA and CDR2 is SNTAGT in the germline V gene. CDR3 nucleotides: TGTGCCAGCAGCGAGACACCAGAAGAGACCCAGTACTTC. Amino acids: CASSETPEETQYF.

The DNA of the CDR3 is TGTGCCTGGAGTGCCCTAGACCTATACAATGAGCAGTTCTTC. Translation gives CAWSALDLYNEQFF. The chain recombines TRBV30 with TRBJ2-1; D is undetermined. The CDR3 has 14 residues. V shed 1 base and J shed 4 bases, with 11 bases lying between them. The germline V gene encodes CDR1 GTSNPN and CDR2 SVGIG (reference sequence).

The gene calls are TRBV5-1 and TRBJ2-1; the match to TRBD2 covers 14 bases. V lost 4 bases to trimming and J lost 8 bases; unmatched junction nucleotides: 5. Germline CDR1 and CDR2: SGHRS and YFSETQ. The CDR3 has 15 residues. The CDR3 DNA reads as TGCGCCAGCAGCGTCGGACTAGCGGGAGGTGATGAGCAGTTCTTC. It encodes CASSVGLAGGDEQFF.

This clone has just one count. V usage is TRBV29-1 and J usage is TRBJ2-7; D is undetermined. V was cut by 0 bases and J by 3 bases, with 15 bases left in between. CDR3 length equals 15 residues. CDR1 and CDR2 from the germline V gene are SQVTM and ANQGSEA. The CDR3 here is CSVEDFGIPGYEQYF. The CDR3 nucleotides are TGCAGCGTTGAAGATTTCGGCATTCCCGGCTACGAGCAGTACTTC.

The chain carries TRBV29-1 and TRBJ2-3; possible D gene TRBD1, 5 bases. CDR3 length: 16 residues. Germline values: CDR1 SQVTM, CDR2 ANQGSEA. Trimming removed 0 bases from V and 2 bases from J, with 15 bases in between. The chain's CDR3 is CSVEDPTRTHTDTQYF. CDR3 in DNA: TGCAGCGTTGAAGATCCCACTCGGACACACACAGATACGCAGTATTTT.

On this clone itself: Other DNA sequences from this sample encode an identical CDR3 as well. This chain uses TRBV9 with TRBJ2-7; tentatively, D is TRBD1 (5 bases). In germline, CDR1 is SGDLS, CDR2 YYNGEE. This CDR3 is built from 14 residues. V was clipped by 0 bases and J by 0 bases, with 7 bases between them. CDR3 region: CASSVGDSSYEQYF. The CDR3 DNA reads as TGTGCCAGCAGCGTAGGAGACAGCTCCTACGAGCAGTACTTC. The entire variable domain, with the rest obtained from reference TRBV9 and TRBJ2-7, is as follows: DSGVTQTPKHLITATGQRVTLRCSPRSGDLSVYWYQQSLDQGLQFLIQYYNGEERAKGNILERFSAQQFPDLHSELNLSSLELGDSALYFCASSVGDSSYEQYFGPGTRLTVT.

The chain combines TRBV25-1 with TRBJ2-7, with TRBD1 matching 8 bases. With V trimmed by 6 bases and J by 4 bases, 8 bases remained unmatched. This CDR3 is built from 14 residues. The germline CDR1 and CDR2 sequences are MGHDK and SYGVNS. The CDR3 DNA reads TGTGCCAGCAGAGCGGCAGGGGGCTTGTACGAGCAGTACTTC. This codes for CASRAAGGLYEQYF.

The chain is built from TRBV5-4 and TRBJ2-1, with TRBD1 matching 7 bases. This CDR3 contains 16 residues. V trimming: 0 bases; J trimming: 7 bases; junction bases outside the gene matches: 10. Germline V gives CDR1 SGHNT, CDR2 YYREEE (reference sequence). This CDR3 is CASSLEEGGAKNEQFF. The CDR3 DNA reads as TGTGCCAGCAGCTTGGAAGAAGGGGGCGCAAAGAATGAGCAGTTCTTC.

This clone was seen a single time. The gene calls are TRBV29-1 and TRBJ2-2; tentatively, D is TRBD2 (7 bases). This CDR3 contains 17 residues. V was cut by 0 bases and J by 7 bases, with 21 bases left in between. Looked up from germline, CDR1 is SQVTM and CDR2 is ANQGSEA. CDR3 nucleotides: TGCAGCGTTGAAGATCAGGGGACTACGTTACCATTCGGGGAGCTGTTTTTT. It encodes CSVEDQGTTLPFGELFF.

The count of this clone is one. The CDR3 here is CSVVGQGSSYEQYF. CDR3 DNA: TGCAGCGTTGTAGGGCAGGGAAGCTCCTACGAGCAGTACTTC. The rearrangement links TRBV29-1 to TRBJ2-5; D perhaps matches TRBD1 (5 bases). The tail of the sequence fits TRBJ2-7 better, so the J call may be wrong. The CDR3 is 14 residues long. Germline-derived CDR1 and CDR2 are SQVTM and ANQGSEA.

This chain links TRBV14 with TRBJ2-1, with a possible D match to TRBD1 (7 bases). Germline-derived CDR1 and CDR2 are SGHDN and FVKESK. V lost 1 base, J lost 9 bases, and 13 bases lay in between. CDR3 length: 14 amino acids. The CDR3 DNA reads as TGTGCCAGCAGCCAAGGACAGGGAGGTCTTGAGCAGTTCTTC. Its translation is CASSQGQGGLEQFF.

The V and J genes are TRBV19 and TRBJ2-7; D is unclear. V lost 3 bases to trimming and J lost 0 bases, with 6 bases between them. The CDR3 runs 13 residues. Germline V gene sequence: CDR1 LNHDA, CDR2 SQIVND (reference sequence). Here the CDR3 reads CASSMAVSYEQYF. The CDR3 nucleotides read TGTGCCAGTAGTATGGCAGTCTCCTACGAGCAGTACTTC.

The chain recombines TRBV27 with TRBJ1-1; 7 nucleotides line up with TRBD1. J was trimmed by 6 bases and V by 10 bases; bases with no gene match: 8. Per germline, CDR1 MNHEY and CDR2 SMNVEV (reference sequence). The CDR3 is 12 residues long. The CDR3 DNA reads as TGTGCCATCAGGGGGAGTGGCGCTGAAGCTTTCTTT. Residues: CAIRGSGAEAFF.